This section outlines one TCR beta chain sequence together with its context. Its antigen is currently unknown. Autoimmune disease history or systemic immunosuppression excluded patients. This sample is part of a study of OX40 agonist ivuxolimab in advanced cancers. Whole-study context: The dose of intravenous ivuxolimab that patients received every 2 weeks ranged from 0.01 to 10 mg/kg. Findings and limits, study-wide: CD4+ T cells averaged fewer expanded clones than CD8+ T cells. Some patients without response likewise showed low normalized clonal expansion.

The CDR3 is made up of 17 amino acids. Trimming took 4 bases from V and 6 from J; bases not matched to a gene: 17. In germline, CDR1 is ENHRY, CDR2 SYGVKD. Here immunoSEQ multiplex PCR was the method, and the copy in TCRdb shows in-frame clones only, minus some. This sample yields more than 75,000 clones, of which 89% are seen a single time; 0.3% to 0.45% belongs to the top ten. This chain links TRBV10-3 with TRBJ1-2; TRBD1 matches at 7 bases. The source was CD4+ or CD8+ T cells sorted from blood, collected in a trial of the OX40 agonist ivuxolimab. The TCR comes from an adult with an advanced solid tumor such as melanoma, head and neck, liver or kidney cancer. In DNA form, the CDR3 reads TGTGCCATCAGTGTTAGTCAACAGGGGTTTTCGGAAGATGGCTACACCTTC. It specifies CAISVSQQGFSEDGYTF.